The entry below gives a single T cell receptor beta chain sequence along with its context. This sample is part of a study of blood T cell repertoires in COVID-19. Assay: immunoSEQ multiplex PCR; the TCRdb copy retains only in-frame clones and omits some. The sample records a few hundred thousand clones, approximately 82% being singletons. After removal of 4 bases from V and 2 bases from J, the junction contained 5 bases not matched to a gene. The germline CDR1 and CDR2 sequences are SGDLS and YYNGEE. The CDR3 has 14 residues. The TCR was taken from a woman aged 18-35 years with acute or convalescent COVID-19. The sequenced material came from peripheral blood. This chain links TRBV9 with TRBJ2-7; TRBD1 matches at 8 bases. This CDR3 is CASSFGTGPYEQYF. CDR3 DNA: TGTGCCAGCAGCTTCGGGACAGGACCCTACGAGCAGTACTTC.